A single sample is the source of the 5 T cell receptor beta chains below, sequenced in a study of T cells in Graves' hyperthyroidism and ophthalmopathy. Amplified TCR beta CDR3 regions derived from RNA transcripts. An initial round of RT-PCR targeting the TCR CDR3 relied on the HTBI primer set. Using its own MiXCR run on the multiplex PCR reads, TCRdb lists one record per CDR3 protein. The sample has approximately 300,000 distinct CDR3 sequences; about a sixth are singletons. Sequencing was performed on blood. Every receptor here comes from a woman in her sixties with Graves' ophthalmopathy.

The chain links TRBV7-9 to TRBJ1-5; TRBD1 matches 7 bases. Per the germline V gene, CDR1 is SEHNR and CDR2 is FQNEAQ (reference sequence). The J segment lost 7 bases and the V segment lost 4 bases, leaving 4 bases of the junction unmatched. CDR3 length equals 13 residues. The CDR3 nucleotides read TGTGCCAGCAGCTGGGGACAGCAACAGCCCCAGCATTTT. This gives the protein CASSWGQQQPQHF.

This chain joins TRBV6-4 and TRBJ2-1; no firm D call. Germline V gives CDR1 MRHNA, CDR2 SNTAGT. The CDR3 covers 15 residues. The ends were cut back, 4 bases at V and 2 bases at J, with 12 bases in the middle. For the CDR3, the DNA is TGTGCCAGCAGTGCCAGCCACCAAACCTACAATGAGCAGTTCTTC. This codes for CASSASHQTYNEQFF.

This clonotype was seen a few times. The J gene is TRBJ1-4, the V gene TRBV11-1, with TRBD1 identical over 8 bases. Germline CDR1 is SGHAT and CDR2 is FQDESV (reference sequence). V shed 9 bases, J shed 6 bases, and the junction held 12 bases outside the gene matches. The CDR3 has 15 residues. The CDR3 region is CASSTRTGTYEKLFF. CDR3 bases: TGTGCCAGTAGTACGAGGACAGGGACCTATGAAAAACTGTTTTTT. The full variable domain, its missing parts supplied by reference TRBV11-1 and TRBJ1-4, is EAEVAQSPRYKITEKSQAVAFWCDPISGHATLYWYRQILGQGPELLVQFQDESVVDDSQLPKDRFSAERLKGVDSTLKIQPAELGDSAMYLCASSTRTGTYEKLFFGSGTQLSVL.

Many counts were recorded for this clonotype. The J gene is TRBJ2-7, the V gene TRBV6-1; maybe TRBD2 (5 bases). The germline V gene encodes CDR1 MNHNS and CDR2 SASEGT. Trimming took off 6 bases at V and 3 bases at J, with 18 bases between the two ends. The CDR3 spans 15 residues. CDR3 in amino acids: CASRMVFGGFYEQYF. DNA of the CDR3: TGTGCCAGCAGGATGGTTTTTGGCGGGTTCTACGAGCAGTACTTC.

This clonotype was detected only a few times. Given a much more abundant clone one base away, this may be a read error. V and J are TRBV18 and TRBJ1-1; D is unclear. This CDR3 contains 15 residues. From germline, CDR1 is KGHSH and CDR2 LQKENI. The CDR3 DNA sequence: TGTGCCAGCTCCCCAGACCGGAAGGTGAACACTGGAGCTTTCTTT. As protein: CASSPDRKVNTGAFF.